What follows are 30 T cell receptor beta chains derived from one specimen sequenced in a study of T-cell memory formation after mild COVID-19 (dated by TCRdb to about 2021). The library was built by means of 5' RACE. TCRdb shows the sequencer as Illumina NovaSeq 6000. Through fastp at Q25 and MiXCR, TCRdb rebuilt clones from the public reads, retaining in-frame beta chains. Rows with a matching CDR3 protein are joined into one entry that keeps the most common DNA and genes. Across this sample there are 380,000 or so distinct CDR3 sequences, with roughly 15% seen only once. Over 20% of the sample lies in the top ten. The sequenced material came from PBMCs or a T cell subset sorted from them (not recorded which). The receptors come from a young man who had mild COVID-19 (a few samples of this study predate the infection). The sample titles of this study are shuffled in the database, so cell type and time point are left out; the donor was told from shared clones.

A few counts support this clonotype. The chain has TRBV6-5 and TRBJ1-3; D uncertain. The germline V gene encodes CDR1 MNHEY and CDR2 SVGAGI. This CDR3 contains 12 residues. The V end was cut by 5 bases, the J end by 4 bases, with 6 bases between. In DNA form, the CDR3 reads TGTGCCAGCAGTGACATCGGAAACACCATATATTTT. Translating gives CASSDIGNTIYF.

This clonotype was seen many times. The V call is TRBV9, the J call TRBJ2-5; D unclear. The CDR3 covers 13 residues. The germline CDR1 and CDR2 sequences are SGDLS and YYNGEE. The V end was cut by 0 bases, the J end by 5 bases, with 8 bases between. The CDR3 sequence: CASSVGAVETQYF. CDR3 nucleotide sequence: TGTGCCAGCAGCGTAGGGGCCGTGGAGACCCAGTACTTC.

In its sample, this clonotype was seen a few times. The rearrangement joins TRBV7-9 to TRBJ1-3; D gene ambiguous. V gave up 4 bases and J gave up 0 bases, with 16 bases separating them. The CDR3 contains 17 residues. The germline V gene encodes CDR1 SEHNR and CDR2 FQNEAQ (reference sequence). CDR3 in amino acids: CASSSLAGPASGNTIYF. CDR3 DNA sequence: TGTGCCAGCAGCTCTCTCGCCGGGCCCGCCTCTGGAAACACCATATATTTT.

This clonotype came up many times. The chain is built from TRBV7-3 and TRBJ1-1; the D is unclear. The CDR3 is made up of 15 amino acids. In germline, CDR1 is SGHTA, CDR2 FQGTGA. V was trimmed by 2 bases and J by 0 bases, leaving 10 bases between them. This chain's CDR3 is CASSLGPVMNTEAFF. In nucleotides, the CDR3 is TGTGCCAGCAGCTTAGGTCCGGTTATGAACACTGAAGCTTTCTTT.

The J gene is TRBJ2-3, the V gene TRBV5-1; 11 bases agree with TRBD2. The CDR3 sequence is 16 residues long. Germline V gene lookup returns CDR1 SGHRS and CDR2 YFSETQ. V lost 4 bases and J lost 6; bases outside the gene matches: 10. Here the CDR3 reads CASSGDSGGAGDTQYF. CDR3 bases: TGCGCCAGCAGCGGGGATAGCGGGGGGGCCGGGGATACGCAGTATTTT.

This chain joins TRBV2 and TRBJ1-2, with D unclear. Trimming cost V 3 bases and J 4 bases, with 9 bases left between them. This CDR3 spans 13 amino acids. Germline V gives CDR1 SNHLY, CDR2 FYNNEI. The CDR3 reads CASSDPYSYGYTF. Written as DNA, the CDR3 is TGTGCCAGCAGTGACCCCTACAGCTATGGCTACACCTTC. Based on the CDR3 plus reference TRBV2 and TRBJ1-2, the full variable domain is EPEVTQTPSHQVTQMGQEVILRCVPISNHLYFYWYRQILGQKVEFLVSFYNNEISEKSEIFDDQFSVERPDGSNFTLKIRSTKLEDSAMYFCASSDPYSYGYTFGSGTRLTVV.

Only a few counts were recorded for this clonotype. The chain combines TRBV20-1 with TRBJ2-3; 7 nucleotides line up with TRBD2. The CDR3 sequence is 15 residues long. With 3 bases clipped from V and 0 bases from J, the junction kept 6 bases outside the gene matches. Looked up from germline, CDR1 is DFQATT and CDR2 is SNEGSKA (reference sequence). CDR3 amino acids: CSARGLADSTDTQYF. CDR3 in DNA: TGCAGTGCTAGGGGTCTAGCGGATAGCACAGATACGCAGTATTTT.

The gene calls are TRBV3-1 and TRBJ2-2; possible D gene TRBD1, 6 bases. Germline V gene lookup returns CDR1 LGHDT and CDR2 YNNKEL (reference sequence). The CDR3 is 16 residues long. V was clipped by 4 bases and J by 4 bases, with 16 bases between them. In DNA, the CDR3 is TGTGCCAGCAGCCCCCCTCTGACAGGCTTCACCGGGGAGCTGTTTTTT. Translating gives CASSPPLTGFTGELFF.

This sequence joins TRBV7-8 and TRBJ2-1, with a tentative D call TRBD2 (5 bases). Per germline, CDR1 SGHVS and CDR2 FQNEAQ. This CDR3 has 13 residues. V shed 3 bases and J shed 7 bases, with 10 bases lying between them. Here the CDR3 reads CASSFFTGNEQFF. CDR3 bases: TGTGCCAGCAGCTTCTTTACGGGGAATGAGCAGTTCTTC.

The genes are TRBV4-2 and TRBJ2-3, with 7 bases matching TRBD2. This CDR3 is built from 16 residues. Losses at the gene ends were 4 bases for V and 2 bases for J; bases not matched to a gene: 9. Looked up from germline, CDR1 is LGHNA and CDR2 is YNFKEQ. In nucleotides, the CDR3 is TGTGCCAGCAGCCCCACCCGGGGAGGGCTCACAGATACGCAGTATTTT. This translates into CASSPTRGGLTDTQYF.

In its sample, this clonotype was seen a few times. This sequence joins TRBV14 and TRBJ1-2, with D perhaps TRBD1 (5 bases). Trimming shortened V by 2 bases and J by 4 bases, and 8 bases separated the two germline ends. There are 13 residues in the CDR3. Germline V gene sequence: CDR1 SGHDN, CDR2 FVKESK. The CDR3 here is CASSQSQGYGYTF. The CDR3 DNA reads TGTGCCAGCAGCCAATCCCAGGGCTATGGCTACACCTTC.

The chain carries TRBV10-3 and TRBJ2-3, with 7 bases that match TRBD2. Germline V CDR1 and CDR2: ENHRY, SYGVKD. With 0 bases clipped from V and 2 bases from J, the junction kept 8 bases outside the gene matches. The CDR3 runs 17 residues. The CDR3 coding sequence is TGTGCCATCAGTGAGTCGAATCGGGGGGTATACACAGATACGCAGTATTTT. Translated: CAISESNRGVYTDTQYF.

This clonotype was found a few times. In nucleotides, the CDR3 is TGTGCCAGCAGCCGTAGCGGCGGCAGAACCAATGAGCAGTTCTTC. This codes for CASSRSGGRTNEQFF. This chain connects TRBV6-5 to TRBJ2-1; D perhaps matches TRBD2 (6 bases). The germline CDR1 and CDR2 sequences are MNHEY and SVGAGI. V was trimmed by 6 bases and J by 6 bases, leaving 18 bases between them. This CDR3 is built from 15 residues.

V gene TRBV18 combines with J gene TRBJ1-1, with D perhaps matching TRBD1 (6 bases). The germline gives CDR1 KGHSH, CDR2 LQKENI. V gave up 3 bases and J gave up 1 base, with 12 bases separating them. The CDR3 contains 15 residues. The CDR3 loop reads CASSPHRDKNTEAFF. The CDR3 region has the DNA TGTGCCAGCTCACCCCACCGGGACAAGAACACTGAAGCTTTCTTT.

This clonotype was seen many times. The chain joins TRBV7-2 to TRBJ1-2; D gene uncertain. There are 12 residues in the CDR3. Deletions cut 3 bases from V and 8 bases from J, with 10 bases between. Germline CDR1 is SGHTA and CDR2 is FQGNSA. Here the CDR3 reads CASSFPGEGYTF. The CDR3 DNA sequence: TGTGCCAGCAGCTTCCCGGGAGAAGGCTACACCTTC. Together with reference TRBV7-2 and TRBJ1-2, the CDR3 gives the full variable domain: GAGVSQSPSNKVTEKGKDVELRCDPISGHTALYWYRQSLGQGLEFLIYFQGNSAPDKSGLPSDRFSAERTGGSVSTLTIQRTQQEDSAVYLCASSFPGEGYTFGSGTRLTVV.

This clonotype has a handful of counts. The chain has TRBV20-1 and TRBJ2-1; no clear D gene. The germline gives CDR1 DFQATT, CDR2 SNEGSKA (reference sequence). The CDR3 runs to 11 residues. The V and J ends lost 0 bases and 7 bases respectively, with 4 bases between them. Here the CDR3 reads CSARDPNEQFF. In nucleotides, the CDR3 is TGCAGTGCTAGAGATCCTAATGAGCAGTTCTTC.

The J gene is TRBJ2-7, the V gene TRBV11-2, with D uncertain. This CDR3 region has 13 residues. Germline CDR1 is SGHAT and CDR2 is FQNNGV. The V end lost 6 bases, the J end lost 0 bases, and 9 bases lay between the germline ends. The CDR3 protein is CASRPSASYEQYV. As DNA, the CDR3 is TGTGCCAGCAGGCCTTCGGCCTCCTACGAGCAGTACGTC.

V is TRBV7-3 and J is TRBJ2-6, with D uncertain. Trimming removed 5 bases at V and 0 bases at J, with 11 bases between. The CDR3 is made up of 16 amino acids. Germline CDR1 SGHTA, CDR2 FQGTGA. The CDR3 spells CASSNLQSSGANVLTF. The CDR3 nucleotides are TGTGCCAGCAGCAACTTACAGAGCTCTGGGGCCAACGTCCTGACTTTC.

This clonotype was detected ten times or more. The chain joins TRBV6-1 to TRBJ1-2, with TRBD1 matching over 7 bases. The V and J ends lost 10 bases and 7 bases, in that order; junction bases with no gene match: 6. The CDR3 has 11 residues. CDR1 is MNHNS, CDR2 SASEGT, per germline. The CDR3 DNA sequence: TGTGCCACCCAGGGGGAGGGTGGCTACACCTTC. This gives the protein CATQGEGGYTF.

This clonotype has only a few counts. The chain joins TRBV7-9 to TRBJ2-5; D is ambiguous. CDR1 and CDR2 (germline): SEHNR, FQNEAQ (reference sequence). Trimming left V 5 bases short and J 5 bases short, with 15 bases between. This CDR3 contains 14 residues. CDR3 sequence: CASSPSGGTETQYF. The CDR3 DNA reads TGTGCCAGCAGCCCCTCAGGCGGTACGGAGACCCAGTACTTC.

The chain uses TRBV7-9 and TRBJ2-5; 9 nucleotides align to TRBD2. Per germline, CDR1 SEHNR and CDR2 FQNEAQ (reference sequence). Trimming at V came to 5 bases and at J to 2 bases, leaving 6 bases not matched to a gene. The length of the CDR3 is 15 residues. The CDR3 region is CASSNLAGLQETQYF. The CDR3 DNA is TGTGCCAGCAGCAATCTAGCGGGGCTGCAAGAGACCCAGTACTTC.

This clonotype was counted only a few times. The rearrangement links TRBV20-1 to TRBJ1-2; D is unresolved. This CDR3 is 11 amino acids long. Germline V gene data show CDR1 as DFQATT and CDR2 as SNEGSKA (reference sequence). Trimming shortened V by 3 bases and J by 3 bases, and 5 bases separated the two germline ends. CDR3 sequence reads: CSARPDYGYTF. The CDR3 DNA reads TGCAGTGCTAGGCCCGACTATGGCTACACCTTC.

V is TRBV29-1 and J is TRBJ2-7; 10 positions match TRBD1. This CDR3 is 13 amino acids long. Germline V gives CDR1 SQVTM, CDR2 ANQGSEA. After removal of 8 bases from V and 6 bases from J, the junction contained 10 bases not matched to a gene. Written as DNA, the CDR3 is TGCAGCCCTACGGGGACAGGGGAGGGCGAGCAGTACTTC. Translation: CSPTGTGEGEQYF.

In nucleotides, the CDR3 is TGCGCCAGCAGCTTCGTAGGAAAGAACACTGAAGCTTTCTTT. As protein: CASSFVGKNTEAFF. The chain employs TRBV5-1 and TRBJ1-1; no clear D. The CDR3 is made up of 14 amino acids. From germline, CDR1 is SGHRS and CDR2 YFSETQ. V shed 2 bases and J shed 1 base, with 9 bases lying between them.

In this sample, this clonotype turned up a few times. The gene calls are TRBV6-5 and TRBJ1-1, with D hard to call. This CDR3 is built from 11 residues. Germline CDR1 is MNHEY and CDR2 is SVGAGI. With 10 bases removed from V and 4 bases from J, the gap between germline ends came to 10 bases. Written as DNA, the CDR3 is TGTGCCACCACAACGACCACTGAAGCTTTCTTT. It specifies CATTTTTEAFF.

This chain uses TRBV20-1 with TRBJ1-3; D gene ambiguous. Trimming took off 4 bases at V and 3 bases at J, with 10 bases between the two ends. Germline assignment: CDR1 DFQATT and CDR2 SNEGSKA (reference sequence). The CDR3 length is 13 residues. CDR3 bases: TGCAGTGCTAAGACGGAAGGTGGAAACACCATATATTTT. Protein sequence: CSAKTEGGNTIYF.

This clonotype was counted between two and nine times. The CDR3 sequence: CASSGGGVTNEKLFF. The DNA of the CDR3 is TGTGCCAGCTCCGGGGGCGGGGTAACTAATGAAAAACTGTTTTTT. The chain uses TRBV27 and TRBJ1-4; tentative D call: TRBD1 (6 bases). The germline V and J ends were trimmed by 8 bases and 1 base, with 14 bases remaining between them. This CDR3 is 15 amino acids long. The germline CDR1 and CDR2 sequences are MNHEY and SMNVEV (reference sequence).

The CDR3 sequence: CASSPGTGSKFQPQHF. The DNA for the CDR3 is TGTGCCAGCAGTCCCGGGACAGGGTCAAAATTTCAGCCCCAGCATTTT. The J gene is TRBJ1-5, the V gene TRBV12-3 or TRBV12-4; 9 bases agree with TRBD1. The V segment lost 5 bases and the J segment 6 bases; nucleotides outside the gene matches: 11. The CDR3 has 16 amino acids.

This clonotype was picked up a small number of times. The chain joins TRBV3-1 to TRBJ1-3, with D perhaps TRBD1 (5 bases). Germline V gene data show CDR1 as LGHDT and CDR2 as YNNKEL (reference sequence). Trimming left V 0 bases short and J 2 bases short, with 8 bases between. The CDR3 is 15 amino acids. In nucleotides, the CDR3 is TGTGCCAGCAGCCAAGAACGGGGGGCTGGAAACACCATATATTTT. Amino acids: CASSQERGAGNTIYF.

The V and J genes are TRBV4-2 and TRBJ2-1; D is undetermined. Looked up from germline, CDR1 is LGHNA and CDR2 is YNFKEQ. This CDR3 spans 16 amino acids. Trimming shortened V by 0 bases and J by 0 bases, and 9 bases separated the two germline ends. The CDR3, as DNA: TGTGCCAGCAGCCAAGACCTCTTAAGCTCCTACAATGAGCAGTTCTTC. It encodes CASSQDLLSSYNEQFF.